This TCR beta chain was observed in a study of T cell repertoires in cytomegalovirus infection. TCRdb reprocessed the reads with MiXCR, giving one entry per CDR3 protein. In the table there are a few hundred thousand distinct CDR3 sequences, 40% of which are singletons. V lost 0 bases to trimming and J lost 9 bases, with 3 bases between them. This CDR3 comprises 11 residues. Germline values: CDR1 SGHTA, CDR2 FQGNSA. This clonotype was counted ten times or more. Its matching antigen is unknown. Findings of the study overall: The ex vivo response showed dominance by HLA-C-restricted CMV-specific TCR beta clonotypes. Cumulative public TCR beta family frequency identified CMV carriers with the relevant HLA.

V and J are TRBV7-2 and TRBJ2-1; D not certain. This receptor was obtained from a human donor in good health (CMV status not recorded). Some clones in this sample may be carry-over from other donors' samples. The specimen comprised cultured PBMCs, sampled from culture after CMV antigen stimulation. CDR3 DNA: TGTGCCAGCAGCTTAGCGTTTGAGCAGTTCTTC. This codes for CASSLAFEQFF.